This TCR beta chain was sequenced for a study of blood T cells in healthy people across ages. The CDR3 consists of 13 residues. Trimming cost V 6 bases and J 7 bases; bases outside gene matches: 11. Germline CDR1 SQVTM, CDR2 ANQGSEA. This clonotype was found a few times. Its antigen is unidentified. Study-level points and caveats: Strong correlation was found linking TCR beta diversity to naive T cell percentage. Measured against age, TCR beta diversity per million T cells decreased in a roughly linear manner.

Sample-barcoded 5' priming and a J-beta primer mix drove a second PCR of roughly 7 to 11 cycles. From the 5' RACE reads, TCRdb called clonotypes with MiXCR, one entry per CDR3 protein. The table includes hundreds of thousands of distinct CDR3 sequences, around 36% detected once. Every donor gave 8 to 10 milliliters of peripheral blood. The amount of total RNA extracted per sample was at least 5.5 micrograms. The chain couples TRBV29-1 to TRBJ1-1; TRBD1 agrees at 7 bases. Material: blood. The clonotype was recovered from a man aged 18 to 30 in good health. DNA for the CDR3: TGCAGCGTGGACAGGACCGAAGGACATGAAGCTTTCTTT. This gives the protein CSVDRTEGHEAFF.